This T cell receptor beta chain came from a study of CD8+ T cells in alopecia areata. About the study: Skin was taken from roughly 6-13-month-old C3H/HeJ graft donors that had spontaneous alopecia and grafted onto roughly 6-11-week-old female C3H/HeJ mice. Study-wide points: Relative to normal scalp, lesional scalp, especially alopecia totalis/universalis, showed higher clonality. Resident alphabeta T-cell populations of normal skin are likewise subject to sequencing in scalp samples.

Germline V gene sequence: CDR1 NSHNY, CDR2 SYGAGN. V lost 2 bases and J 5 bases, leaving 10 bases between the germline ends. The CDR3 has 14 amino acids. Scientists pooled cutaneous lymph node cells and sorted them on CD4, CD8alpha, NKG2D, NKG2ACE and other markers. Note on this clone: The antigen is unknown. Any gene name here is a mouse gene name. The read ends 4 residues before the CDR3 terminus; that terminus is restored from the germline J gene.

As the sequencing template, cDNA was produced by extracting RNA and reverse transcribing it. Generated by immunoSEQ multiplex PCR, the TCRdb table keeps only in-frame clones and is missing some. The sample was found to contain 15,000 to 20,000 clones, and every one recurs. The sequencing sample was made of CD8+ T cells sorted from a lymph node. The chain couples TRBV13-1 to TRBJ1-4, with D possibly being TRBD1 (6 bases). The source is a C3H/HeJ mouse with alopecia areata. For the strain, the MHC haplotype given is H2-k. The CDR3 loop is CASSEGTKNERLFF. The CDR3 DNA, read in part, is TGTGCCAGCAGTGAGGGGACAAAAAACGAA.